The present T cell receptor (beta chain) was sequenced within a study of blood T cell repertoires in COVID-19. As for the study in general: Samples representing acute and convalescent COVID-19 were sourced from the United States, Italy and Spain. T cells, B-cell-depleted T cells, or PBMCs supplied cDNA or gDNA.

Original processing notes: Using reference gene primer amplification, nucleated cell counts were estimated. Generated by immunoSEQ multiplex PCR, the TCRdb table keeps only in-frame clones and is missing some. V and J calls and clone size are those listed in that table; D and trimming were worked out from the DNA. The table includes about 220,000 clones, 70% to 90% detected once. Germline lookup yields CDR1 MGHRA and CDR2 YSYEKL. The CDR3 runs 15 residues. Trimming took 1 base from V and 3 from J, leaving 9 bases between them. This chain uses TRBV4-1 with TRBJ2-2, with no clear D. The sequence was collected from a man aged 35-49 years with acute or convalescent COVID-19. The source material was peripheral blood. The CDR3 is CASSQVAEHTGELFF. Here the CDR3 DNA reads TGCGCCAGCAGCCAAGTGGCGGAGCACACCGGGGAGCTGTTTTTT.